Described below is a single TCR beta chain sequence and its context. In the source study's methods: Reference gene primer amplification gave estimated nucleated cell counts. Profiling relied on immunoSEQ multiplex PCR, and the TCRdb table lists in-frame clones only, not all of them. D and trimming come from the DNA, and the V and J calls and clone size come from that table. Found here are tens of thousands of clones, around 93% of them singletons; the top ten hold 2.3%. This entry is derived from a study of blood T cell repertoires in COVID-19. Study-level information: Samples representing acute and convalescent COVID-19 were sourced from the United States, Italy and Spain. Sources were T cells, B-cell-depleted T cells, or PBMCs; the material itself was cDNA or gDNA.

CDR3 length: 14 residues. Trimming took 4 bases from V and 0 from J, leaving 7 bases between them. Germline V lookup: CDR1 SGHDN, CDR2 FVKESK. The receptor was derived from a human donor with active COVID-19. The donor label of this sample is uncertain. Material for sequencing was peripheral blood. The V and J genes are TRBV14 and TRBJ1-3; D remains unclear. In nucleotides, the CDR3 is TGTGCCAGCAGCCTCACCTACTCTGGAAACACCATATATTTT. It yields the protein CASSLTYSGNTIYF.